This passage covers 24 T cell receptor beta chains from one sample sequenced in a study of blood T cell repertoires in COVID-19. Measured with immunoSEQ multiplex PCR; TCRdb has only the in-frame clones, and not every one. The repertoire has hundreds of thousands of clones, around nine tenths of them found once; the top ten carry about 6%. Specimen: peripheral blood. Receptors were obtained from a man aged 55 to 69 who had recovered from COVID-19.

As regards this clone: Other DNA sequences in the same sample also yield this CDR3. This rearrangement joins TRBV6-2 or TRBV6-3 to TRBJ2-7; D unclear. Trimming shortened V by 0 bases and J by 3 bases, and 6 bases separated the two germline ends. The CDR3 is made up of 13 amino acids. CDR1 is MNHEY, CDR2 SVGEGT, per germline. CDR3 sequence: CASSYSRSYEQYF. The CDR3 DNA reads TGTGCCAGCAGTTACTCCCGGAGCTACGAGCAGTACTTC.

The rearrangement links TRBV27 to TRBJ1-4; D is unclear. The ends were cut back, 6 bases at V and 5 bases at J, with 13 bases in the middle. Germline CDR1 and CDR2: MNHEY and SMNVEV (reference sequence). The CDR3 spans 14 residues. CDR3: CASSLTVDNEKLFF. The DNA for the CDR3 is TGTGCCAGCAGCCTTACAGTAGACAATGAAAAACTGTTTTTT. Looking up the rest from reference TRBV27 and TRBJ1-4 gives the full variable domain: EAQVTQNPRYLITVTGKKLTVTCSQNMNHEYMSWYRQDPGLGLRQIYYSMNVEVTDKGDVPEGYKVSRKEKRNFPLILESPSPNQTSLYFCASSLTVDNEKLFFGSGTQLSVL.

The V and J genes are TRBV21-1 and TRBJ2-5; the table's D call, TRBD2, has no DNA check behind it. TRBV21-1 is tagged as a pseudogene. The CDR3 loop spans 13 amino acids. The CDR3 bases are TGTGCCATCTCCCGGGAATCCCGAGAGACCCAGTACTTC. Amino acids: CAISRESRETQYF.

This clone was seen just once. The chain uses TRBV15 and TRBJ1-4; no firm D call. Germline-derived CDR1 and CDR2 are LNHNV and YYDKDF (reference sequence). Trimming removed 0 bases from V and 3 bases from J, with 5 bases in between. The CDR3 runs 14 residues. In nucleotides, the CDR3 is TGTGCCACCAGCAGAGATCCGGCTAATGAAAAACTGTTTTTT. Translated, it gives CATSRDPANEKLFF.

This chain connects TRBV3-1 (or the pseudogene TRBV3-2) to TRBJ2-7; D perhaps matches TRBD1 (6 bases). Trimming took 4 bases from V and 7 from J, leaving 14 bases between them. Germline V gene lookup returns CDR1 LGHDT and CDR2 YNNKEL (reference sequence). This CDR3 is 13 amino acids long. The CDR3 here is CASSPTSRGEQYF. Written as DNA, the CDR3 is TGTGCCAGCAGCCCAACCTCCAGGGGTGAGCAGTACTTC.

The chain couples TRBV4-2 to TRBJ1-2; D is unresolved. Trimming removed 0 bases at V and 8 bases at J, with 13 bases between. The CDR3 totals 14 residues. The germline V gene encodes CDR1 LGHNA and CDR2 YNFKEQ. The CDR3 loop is CASSQDRGLQGYTF. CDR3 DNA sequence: TGTGCCAGCAGCCAAGACCGTGGCTTACAGGGCTACACCTTC.

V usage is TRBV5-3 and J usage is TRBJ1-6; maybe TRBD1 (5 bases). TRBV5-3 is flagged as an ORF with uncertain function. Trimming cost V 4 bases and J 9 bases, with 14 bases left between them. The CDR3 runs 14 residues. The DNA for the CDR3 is TGTGCCAGAAGCCTCCAGGGAGGACGTTCACCCCTCCACTTT. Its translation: CARSLQGGRSPLHF.

The chain's CDR3 is CASSIVGLAGYNEQFF. CDR3 nucleotide sequence: TGTGCCAGTAGTATAGTTGGTCTAGCGGGATACAATGAGCAGTTCTTC. V is TRBV19 and J is TRBJ2-1; TRBD2 agrees at 9 bases. The CDR3 has 16 residues. The ends lost 1 base at V and 4 bases at J; junction bases unmatched: 5. CDR1 is LNHDA and CDR2 is SQIVND in the germline V gene (reference sequence).

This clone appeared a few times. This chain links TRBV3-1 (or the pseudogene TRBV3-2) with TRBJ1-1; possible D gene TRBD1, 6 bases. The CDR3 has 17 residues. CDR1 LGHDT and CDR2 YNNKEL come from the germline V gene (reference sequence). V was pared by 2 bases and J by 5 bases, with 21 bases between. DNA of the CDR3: TGTGCCAGCAGCCAATTTCATTCCGGGACCAGGGGAACTGAAGCTTTCTTT. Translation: CASSQFHSGTRGTEAFF.

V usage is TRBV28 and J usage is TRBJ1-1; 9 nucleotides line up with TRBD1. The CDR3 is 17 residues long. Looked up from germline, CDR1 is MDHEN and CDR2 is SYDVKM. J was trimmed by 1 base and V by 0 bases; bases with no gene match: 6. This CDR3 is CASSLWAQGAGNTEAFF. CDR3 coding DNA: TGTGCCAGCAGTTTATGGGCACAGGGGGCAGGGAACACTGAAGCTTTCTTT.

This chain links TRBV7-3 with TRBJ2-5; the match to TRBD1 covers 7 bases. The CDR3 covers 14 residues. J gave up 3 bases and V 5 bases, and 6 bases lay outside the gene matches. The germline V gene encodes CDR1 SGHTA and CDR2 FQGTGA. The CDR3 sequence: CASSPGGTEETQYF. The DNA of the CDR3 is TGTGCCAGCAGCCCAGGGGGTACGGAAGAGACCCAGTACTTC.

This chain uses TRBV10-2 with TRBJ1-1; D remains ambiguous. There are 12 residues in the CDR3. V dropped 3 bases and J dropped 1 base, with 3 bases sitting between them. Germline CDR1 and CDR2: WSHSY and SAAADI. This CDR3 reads CASSDWNTEAFF. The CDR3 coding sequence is TGCGCCAGCAGTGACTGGAACACTGAAGCTTTCTTT.

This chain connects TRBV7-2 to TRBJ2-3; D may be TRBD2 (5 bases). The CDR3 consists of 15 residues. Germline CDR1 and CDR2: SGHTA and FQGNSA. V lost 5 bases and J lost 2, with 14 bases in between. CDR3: CASSGSGNPTDTQYF. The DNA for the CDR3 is TGTGCCAGCAGCGGCTCCGGGAACCCCACAGATACGCAGTATTTT.

The CDR3 spells CASSSGQGRGTEAFF. The CDR3 DNA is TGTGCCAGTAGTTCTGGACAGGGGCGAGGTACTGAAGCTTTCTTT. V is TRBV19 and J is TRBJ1-1; TRBD1 aligns across 9 bases. Trimming at V came to 5 bases and at J to 5 bases, leaving 9 bases not matched to a gene. This CDR3 is 15 amino acids long. Germline V gives CDR1 LNHDA, CDR2 SQIVND (reference sequence).

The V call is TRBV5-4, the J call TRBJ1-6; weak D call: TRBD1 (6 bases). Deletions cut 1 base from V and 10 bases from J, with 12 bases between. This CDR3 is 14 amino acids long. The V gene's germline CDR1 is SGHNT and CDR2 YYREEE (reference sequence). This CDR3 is CASSLNRDGSPLHF. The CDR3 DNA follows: TGTGCCAGCAGCTTGAACAGGGATGGATCACCCCTCCACTTT.

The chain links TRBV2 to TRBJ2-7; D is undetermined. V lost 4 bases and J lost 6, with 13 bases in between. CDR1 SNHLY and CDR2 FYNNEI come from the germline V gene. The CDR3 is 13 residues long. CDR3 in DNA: TGTGCCAGCAGTGTCGAGCGTCTAAGCGAGCAGTACTTC. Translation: CASSVERLSEQYF.

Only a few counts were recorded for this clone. DNA for the CDR3: TGTGCCAGCAGCGACAACTCCTACGAGCAGTACTTC. Translated, it gives CASSDNSYEQYF. The J gene is TRBJ2-7, the V gene TRBV27; no firm D call. This CDR3 has 12 amino acids. V shed 6 bases and J shed 0 bases, with 6 bases lying between them. Germline loops: CDR1 MNHEY, CDR2 SMNVEV (reference sequence).

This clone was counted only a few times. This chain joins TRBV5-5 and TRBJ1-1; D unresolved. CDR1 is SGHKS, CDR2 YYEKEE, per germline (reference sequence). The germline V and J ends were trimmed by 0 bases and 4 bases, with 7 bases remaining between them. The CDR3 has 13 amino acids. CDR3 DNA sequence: TGTGCCAGCAGCTTGGACCCGGGCACTGAAGCTTTCTTT. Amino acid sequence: CASSLDPGTEAFF.

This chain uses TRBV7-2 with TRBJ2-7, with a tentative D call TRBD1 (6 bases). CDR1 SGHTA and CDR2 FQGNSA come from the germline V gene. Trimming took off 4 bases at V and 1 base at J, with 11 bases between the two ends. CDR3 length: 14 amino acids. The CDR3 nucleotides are TGTGCCAGCAGCTGGGGCAGGGGTTCCTACGAGCAGTACTTC. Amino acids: CASSWGRGSYEQYF. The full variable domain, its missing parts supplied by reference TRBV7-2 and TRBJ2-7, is GAGVSQSPSNKVTEKGKDVELRCDPISGHTALYWYRQSLGQGLEFLIYFQGNSAPDKSGLPSDRFSAERTGGSVSTLTIQRTQQEDSAVYLCASSWGRGSYEQYFGPGTRLTVT.

The CDR3 region has the DNA TGTGCCAGCAGCTTCAAAGAGACCCAGTACTTC. Translated, it gives CASSFKETQYF. The rearrangement links TRBV7-8 to TRBJ2-5; no clear D. Looked up from germline, CDR1 is SGHVS and CDR2 is FQNEAQ. The CDR3 spans 11 residues. V lost 3 bases and J 3 bases, leaving 2 bases between the germline ends.

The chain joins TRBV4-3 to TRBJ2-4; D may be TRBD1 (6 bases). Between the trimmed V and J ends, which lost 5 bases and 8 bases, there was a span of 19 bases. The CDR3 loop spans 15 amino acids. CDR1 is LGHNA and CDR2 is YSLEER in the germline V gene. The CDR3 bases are TGCGCCAGCAGCTCCGCCACCCGGGCAGGGGACATTCAGTACTTC. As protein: CASSSATRAGDIQYF.

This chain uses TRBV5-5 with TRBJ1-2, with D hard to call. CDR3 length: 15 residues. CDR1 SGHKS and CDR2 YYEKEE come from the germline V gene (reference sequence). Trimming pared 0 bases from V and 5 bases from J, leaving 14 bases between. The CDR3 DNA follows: TGTGCCAGCAGCTTGGATCGGGTTCTAACGTATGGCTACACCTTC. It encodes CASSLDRVLTYGYTF.

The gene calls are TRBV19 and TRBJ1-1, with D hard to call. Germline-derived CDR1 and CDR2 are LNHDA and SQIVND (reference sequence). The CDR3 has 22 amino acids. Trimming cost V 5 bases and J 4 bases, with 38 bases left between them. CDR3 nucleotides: TGTGCCAGTAGTCTAAGGCACCCCGCTCGAAACCCGGCTTACCCGGGGATCACTGAAGCTTTCTTT. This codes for CASSLRHPARNPAYPGITEAFF.

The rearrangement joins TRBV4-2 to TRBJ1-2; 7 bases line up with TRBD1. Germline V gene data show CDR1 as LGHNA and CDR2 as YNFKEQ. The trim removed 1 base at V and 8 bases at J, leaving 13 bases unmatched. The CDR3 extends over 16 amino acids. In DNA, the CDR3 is TGTGCCAGCAGCCAAGCTACAGGACAGGCCCTGTGGGGCTACACCTTC. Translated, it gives CASSQATGQALWGYTF.